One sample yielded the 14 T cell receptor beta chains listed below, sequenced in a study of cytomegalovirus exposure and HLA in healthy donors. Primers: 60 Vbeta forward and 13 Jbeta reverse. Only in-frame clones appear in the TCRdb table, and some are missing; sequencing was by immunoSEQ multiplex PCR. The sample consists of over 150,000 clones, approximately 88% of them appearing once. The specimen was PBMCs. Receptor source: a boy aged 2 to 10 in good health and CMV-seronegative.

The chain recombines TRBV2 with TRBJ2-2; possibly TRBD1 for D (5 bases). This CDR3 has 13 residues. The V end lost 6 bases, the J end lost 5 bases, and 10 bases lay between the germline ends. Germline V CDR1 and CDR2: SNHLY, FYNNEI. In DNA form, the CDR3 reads TGTGCCAGCAGCCAGAGACAGACCGGGGAGCTGTTTTTT. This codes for CASSQRQTGELFF. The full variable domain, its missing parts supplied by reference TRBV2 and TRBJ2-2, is EPEVTQTPSHQVTQMGQEVILRCVPISNHLYFYWYRQILGQKVEFLVSFYNNEISEKSEIFDDQFSVERPDGSNFTLKIRSTKLEDSAMYFCASSQRQTGELFFGEGSRLTVL.

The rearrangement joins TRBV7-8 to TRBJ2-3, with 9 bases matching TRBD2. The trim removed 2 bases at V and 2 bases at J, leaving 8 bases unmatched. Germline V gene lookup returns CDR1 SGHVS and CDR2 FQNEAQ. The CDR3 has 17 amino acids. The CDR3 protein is CASSLTGGGRVTDTQYF. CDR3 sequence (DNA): TGTGCCAGCAGCTTAACAGGCGGCGGGAGGGTCACAGATACGCAGTATTTT. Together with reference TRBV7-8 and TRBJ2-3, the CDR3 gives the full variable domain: GAGVSQSPRYKVAKRGQDVALRCDPISGHVSLFWYQQALGQGPEFLTYFQNEAQLDKSGLPSDRFFAERPEGSVSTLKIQRTQQEDSAVYLCASSLTGGGRVTDTQYFGPGTRLTVL.

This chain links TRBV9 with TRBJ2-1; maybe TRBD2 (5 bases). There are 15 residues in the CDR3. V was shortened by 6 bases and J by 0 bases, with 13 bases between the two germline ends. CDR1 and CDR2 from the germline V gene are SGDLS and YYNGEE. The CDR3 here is CASTAVGSSYNEQFF. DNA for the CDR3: TGTGCCAGCACGGCAGTAGGGAGCTCCTACAATGAGCAGTTCTTC.

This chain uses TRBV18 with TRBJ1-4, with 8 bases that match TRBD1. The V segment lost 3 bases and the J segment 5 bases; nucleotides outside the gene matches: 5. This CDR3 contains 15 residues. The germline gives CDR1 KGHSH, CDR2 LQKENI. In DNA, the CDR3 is TGTGCCAGCTCACCGGACAGGGCAGAAAATGAAAAACTGTTTTTT. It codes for CASSPDRAENEKLFF.

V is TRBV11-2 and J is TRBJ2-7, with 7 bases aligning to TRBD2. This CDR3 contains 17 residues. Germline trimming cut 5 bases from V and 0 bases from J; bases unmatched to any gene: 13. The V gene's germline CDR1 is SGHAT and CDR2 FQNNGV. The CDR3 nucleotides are TGTGCCAGCAGCAGCTTAGGCGGGGGTAGAAGCTCCTACGAGCAGTACTTC. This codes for CASSSLGGGRSSYEQYF.

CDR3 DNA: TGTGCCAGCAGCTTAGGCCTCACATCATGGACAGAACAAGAGACCCAGTACTTC. It codes for CASSLGLTSWTEQETQYF. This chain uses TRBV7-9 with TRBJ2-5; TRBD1 is a possible D gene (6 bases). The CDR3 covers 18 residues. Germline V gene sequence: CDR1 SEHNR, CDR2 FQNEAQ (reference sequence). V shed 1 base and J shed 2 bases, with 20 bases lying between them.

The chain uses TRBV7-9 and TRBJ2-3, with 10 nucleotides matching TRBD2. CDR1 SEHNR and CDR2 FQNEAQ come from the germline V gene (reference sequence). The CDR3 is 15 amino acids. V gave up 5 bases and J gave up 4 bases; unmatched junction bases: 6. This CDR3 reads CASSPSGSLADTQYF. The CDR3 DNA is TGTGCCAGCAGCCCTAGCGGGAGTTTGGCAGATACGCAGTATTTT. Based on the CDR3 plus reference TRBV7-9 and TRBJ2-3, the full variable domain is DTGVSQNPRHKITKRGQNVTFRCDPISEHNRLYWYRQTLGQGPEFLTYFQNEAQLEKSRLLSDRFSAERPKGSFSTLEIQRTEQGDSAMYLCASSPSGSLADTQYFGPGTRLTVL.

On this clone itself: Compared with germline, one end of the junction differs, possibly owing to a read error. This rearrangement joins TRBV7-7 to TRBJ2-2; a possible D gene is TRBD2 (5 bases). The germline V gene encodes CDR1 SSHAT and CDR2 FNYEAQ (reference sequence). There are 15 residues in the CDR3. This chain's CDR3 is CASSLVGPGTGELFF. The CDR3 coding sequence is TGTGCTAGCAGCTTAGTAGGGCCGGGGACCGGGGAGCTGTTTTTT. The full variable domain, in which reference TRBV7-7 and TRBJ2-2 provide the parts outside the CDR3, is GAGVSQSPRYKVTKRGQDVTLRCDPISSHATLYWYQQALGQGPEFLTYFNYEAQPDKSGLPSDRFSAERPEGSISTLTIQRTEQRDSAMYRCASSLVGPGTGELFFGEGSRLTVL.

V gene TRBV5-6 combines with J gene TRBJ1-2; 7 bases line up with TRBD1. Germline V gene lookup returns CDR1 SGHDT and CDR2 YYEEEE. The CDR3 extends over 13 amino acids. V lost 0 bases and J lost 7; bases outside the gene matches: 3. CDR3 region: CASSLAGGGGYTF. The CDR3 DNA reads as TGTGCCAGCAGCTTGGCAGGGGGAGGTGGCTACACCTTC.

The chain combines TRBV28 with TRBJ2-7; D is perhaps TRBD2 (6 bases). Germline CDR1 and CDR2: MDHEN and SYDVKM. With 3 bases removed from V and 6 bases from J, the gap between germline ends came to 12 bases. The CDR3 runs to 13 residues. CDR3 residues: CASSFSEGSEQYF. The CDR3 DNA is TGTGCCAGCAGTTTTTCGGAGGGCTCCGAGCAGTACTTC.

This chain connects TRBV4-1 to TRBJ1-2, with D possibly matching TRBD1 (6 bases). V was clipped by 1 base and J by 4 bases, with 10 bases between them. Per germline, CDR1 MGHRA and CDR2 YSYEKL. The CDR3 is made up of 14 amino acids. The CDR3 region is CASSQGRGAYGYTF. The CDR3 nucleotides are TGCGCCAGCAGCCAAGGGCGGGGGGCCTATGGCTACACCTTC.

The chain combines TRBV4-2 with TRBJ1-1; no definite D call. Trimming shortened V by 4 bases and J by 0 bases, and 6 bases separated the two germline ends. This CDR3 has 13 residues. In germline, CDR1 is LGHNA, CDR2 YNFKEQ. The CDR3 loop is CASSPPMNTEAFF. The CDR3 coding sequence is TGTGCCAGCAGCCCCCCAATGAACACTGAAGCTTTCTTT.

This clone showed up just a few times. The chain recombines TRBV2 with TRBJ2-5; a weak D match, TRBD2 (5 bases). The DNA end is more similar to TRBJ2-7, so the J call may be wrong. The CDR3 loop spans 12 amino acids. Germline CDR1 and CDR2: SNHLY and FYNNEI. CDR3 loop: CASRRTSYEQYF. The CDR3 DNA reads TGTGCCAGCAGACGGACTTCCTACGAGCAGTACTTC.

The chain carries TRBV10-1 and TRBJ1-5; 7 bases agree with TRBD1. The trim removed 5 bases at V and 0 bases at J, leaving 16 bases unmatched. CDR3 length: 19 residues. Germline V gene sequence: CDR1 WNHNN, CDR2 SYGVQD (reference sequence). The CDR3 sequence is CASSPKGQPKPYSNQPQHF. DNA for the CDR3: TGCGCCAGCAGTCCGAAGGGACAGCCCAAGCCCTATAGCAATCAGCCCCAGCATTTT.